This paragraph covers one TCR beta chain sequence. This entry comes from a study of control samples from healthy donors and cancer patients. CDR1 and CDR2 from the germline V gene are LNHDA and SQIVND (reference sequence). V lost 9 bases to trimming and J lost 0 bases; unmatched junction nucleotides: 12. The CDR3 contains 18 residues. Sequencing used immunoSEQ multiplex PCR; TCRdb keeps in-frame clones, though not all of them. This repertoire shows about 150,000 clones, over 85% found once; its top ten account for approximately 5.7%. The chain carries TRBV19 and TRBJ1-5, with 12 bases aligning to TRBD1. Source material: blood. This receptor was identified in a man aged 18 to 29 in good health. CDR3 loop: CASSTAGTGGLSNQPQHF. Here the CDR3 DNA reads TGTGCCAGCTCGACCGCGGGGACAGGGGGCCTTAGCAATCAGCCCCAGCATTTT.